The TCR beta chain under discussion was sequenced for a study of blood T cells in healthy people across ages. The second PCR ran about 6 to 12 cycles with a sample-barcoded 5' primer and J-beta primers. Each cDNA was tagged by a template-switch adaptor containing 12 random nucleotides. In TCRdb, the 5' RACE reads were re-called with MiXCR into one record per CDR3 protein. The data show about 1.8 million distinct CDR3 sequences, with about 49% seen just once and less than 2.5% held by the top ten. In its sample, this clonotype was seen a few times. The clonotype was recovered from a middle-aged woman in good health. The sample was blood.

The CDR3 region is CASSSAEPSTDTQYF. As DNA, the CDR3 is TGCGCCAGCAGCTCCGCAGAGCCTAGCACAGATACGCAGTATTTT. The chain couples TRBV5-1 to TRBJ2-3, with D unclear. Germline CDR1 is SGHRS and CDR2 is YFSETQ. The CDR3 has 15 amino acids. Trimming cost V 3 bases and J 0 bases, with 11 bases left between them.